This T cell receptor beta chain is from a study of shared clonotypes between healthy human individuals. About the study: Three plates were used per donor for CD4 naive, three for CD4 memory, two for CD8 naive and one for CD8 memory.

A word on this clone: Its antigen is still unknown.

It was into CD45RA+ naive and CD45RA-negative memory subsets that the CD4+ cells were split. The authors distributed each subset's genomic DNA evenly over several immunoSEQ plates. Clones were read by immunoSEQ multiplex PCR, and TCRdb kept only the in-frame ones, dropping some. The sample has over 1.4 million clones, around 97% seen once. Study conclusions and caveats: Shared clonotypes: 4.5% to 6.5% naive CD4, around 3.4% naive CD8, about 2.4% memory CD4, 0.4% to 0.45% memory CD8.

The germline gives CDR1 SGDLS, CDR2 YYNGEE. This CDR3 has 13 amino acids. Trimming shortened V by 4 bases and J by 2 bases, and 9 bases separated the two germline ends. This chain connects TRBV9 to TRBJ1-1, with D unresolved. Material: naive CD4+ T cells sorted from blood. Subset denoted: CD45RA+ positively selected. The origin of this receptor is a man aged 25-45 years in good health. CDR3 coding DNA: TGTGCCAGCAGCCCATTGGGAAACACTGAAGCTTTCTTT. Translated: CASSPLGNTEAFF.